This TCR beta chain came from a study of T cell changes during pregnancy in multiple sclerosis. This clone has a single count. Assay used: immunoSEQ multiplex PCR; TCRdb lists only in-frame clones, some missing. Here the sample spans 100,000 or so clones, around 94% being singletons. The germline V gene has CDR1 MNHEY and CDR2 SVGAGI. The CDR3 contains 13 residues. V was shortened by 6 bases and J by 8 bases, with 16 bases between the two germline ends. The sequence was collected from a female donor in good health, enrolled as a control in a pregnancy study. This specimen consisted of peripheral blood, obtained after pregnancy. This chain joins TRBV6-5 and TRBJ1-2, with D perhaps matching TRBD1 (6 bases). CDR3 amino acids: CASRPIGGWGYTF. DNA for the CDR3: TGTGCCAGCAGACCTATTGGGGGCTGGGGCTACACCTTC.